This record looks at one TCR beta chain sequence and its context. In this sample, this clonotype turned up a few times. Its antigen target is currently unknown. No much larger clone is present one base from it, and per-base qualities are unavailable. Ficoll-Paque density gradient centrifugation was the method used to isolate PBMCs. TCRdb records Illumina NovaSeq 6000 as the sequencer. Using 5'RACE with constant-segment primers, TCRalpha and TCRbeta cDNA libraries were constructed, with sample barcodes and unique molecular identifiers added in the process. Trizol reagent was used to extract RNA from every sample. The libraries were amplified in two PCR steps, and the second step added a second sample barcode and Illumina TruSeq adapters. Sequencing of libraries was performed on an Illumina NovaSeq with 2 x 150 bp paired-end reads. As for the authors' bioinformatics: Reads were demultiplexed and collapsed into UMI-guided consensus sequences with migec v1.2.7. Using mixcr v2.1.11, UMI consensuses were aligned to TRA and TRB V and J templates and then assembled into clonotypes. A clonotype was counted as expanded or contracted only when both edgeR and NoisET called the clonotype significant, with the noise models trained on biological replicates. For edgeR calls, a false discovery rate-adjusted p below 0.01 and a log2 fold-change threshold of 1 were applied. As an exploratory analysis of dynamics, PCA with hierarchical clustering was applied to max-normalized trajectories of the 1000 most abundant clonotypes. Separately sequenced CD4+ and CD8+ repertoires were used to assign the CD4 or CD8 phenotype of responding clones. TCRdb's own reprocessing of the public reads used fastp at Q25 and MiXCR and kept productive beta chains. Every CDR3 protein is listed once, alongside the most common genes and DNA of its rows. The V and J calls were determined by TCRdb, not by the authors. In all, the sample holds 470,000 or so distinct CDR3 sequences, and 20% of those were seen once. The ten largest account for around 9.2% of the sample.

The sample belongs to a study of T-cell memory formation after mild COVID-19 (dated by TCRdb to about 2021). Concerning the study at large: Most TCR sequence clusters were specific to one of the two donors. T-cell clones expanding and contracting after mild COVID-19 in a couple of donors were tracked by longitudinal TCRalpha and TCRbeta repertoire sequencing. The cohort comprised two young, previously healthy adult volunteers, one female and one male. Beyond this particular receptor, the publication reports: Contracting CD4+ clones were located mainly in the CM and EM memory subsets, whereas CD8+ clones were found to be enriched in EMRA. The study included only a couple of mild cases, and larger cohorts that include severe cases with pre-infection samples were judged to be necessary. Balanced CD4/CD8 phenotypes were observed for clones contracting from day 15 to 85, whereas a bias towards CD4+ was observed for a second wave of clones expanding from day 15 to 37. Some responding clones were detected in pre-infection memory, suggesting pre-existing cross-reactive memory T cells joined the SARS-CoV-2 response. SARS-CoV-2 specificity of the second-wave clones peaking on day 37 was not confirmed.

From cysteine to phenylalanine, the CDR3 is 16 amino acids long. The DNA shown is the 48-base CDR3, in frame from base 1. The germline V gene supplies CDR1 KGHSH and CDR2 LQKENI. V and J are trimmed by 2 bases and 0 bases, and the gene matches miss 5 bases of the junction. This clonotype originated in an adult woman who had mild COVID-19 (a few samples of this study predate the infection). The sample titles of this study are shuffled in the database, so cell type and time point are left out; the donor was told from shared clones. The V and J genes are TRBV18 and TRBJ2-3; TRBD1 lines up with 7 middle nucleotides. Sequences were obtained from PBMCs or a T cell subset sorted from them (not recorded which). The base sequence is TGTGCCAGCTCACCAGACAGGGTCATGAGCACAGATACGCAGTATTTT. Translated, it gives CASSPDRVMSTDTQYF.